These 32 T cell receptor beta chains were sequenced from one sample in a study of blood T cell repertoires in COVID-19. Method: immunoSEQ multiplex PCR; TCRdb's copy keeps in-frame clones and lacks some. The data hold 150,000 to 200,000 clones, with approximately 80% observed a single time. What was sequenced was PBMCs or T cells enriched from blood (not recorded which). The origin of the receptors is a man aged 45-65 years who had recovered from COVID-19.

This clone was observed a single time. This rearrangement joins TRBV6-5 to TRBJ2-7; 11 bases agree with TRBD1. Per the germline V gene, CDR1 is MNHEY and CDR2 is SVGAGI. J lost 6 bases, V lost 6 bases, and 4 bases had no gene match. This CDR3 region has 13 residues. CDR3 DNA sequence: TGTGCCAGCAGACGGACAGGGGGCGGCGAGCAGTACTTC. Residues: CASRRTGGGEQYF.

The chain has TRBV11-2 and TRBJ2-7; D is undetermined. Trimming took off 1 base at V and 1 base at J, with 8 bases between the two ends. In germline, CDR1 is SGHAT, CDR2 FQNNGV. There are 14 residues in the CDR3. CDR3 in amino acids: CASSLARRSYEQYF. DNA for the CDR3: TGTGCCAGCAGCTTAGCACGCAGATCCTACGAGCAGTACTTC. Full variable domain (missing parts from reference TRBV11-2 and TRBJ2-7): EAGVAQSPRYKIIEKRQSVAFWCNPISGHATLYWYQQILGQGPKLLIQFQNNGVVDDSQLPKDRFSAERLKGVDSTLKIQPAKLEDSAVYLCASSLARRSYEQYFGPGTRLTVT.

This clone was observed a single time. The chain uses TRBV27 and TRBJ1-2; 11 bases line up with TRBD1. Germline V gene data show CDR1 as MNHEY and CDR2 as SMNVEV (reference sequence). V gave up 2 bases and J gave up 0 bases; unmatched junction bases: 8. The CDR3 is 18 amino acids. The CDR3 sequence is CASSLTGTGGRSNYGYTF. The DNA of the CDR3 is TGTGCCAGCAGTTTAACCGGGACAGGGGGAAGATCTAACTATGGCTACACCTTC.

V is TRBV27 and J is TRBJ2-7; TRBD2 matches at 14 bases. The CDR3 has 14 residues. V gave up 6 bases and J gave up 4 bases; unmatched junction bases: 2. Germline CDR1 reads MNHEY; CDR2 reads SMNVEV (reference sequence). The CDR3 sequence: CASRGLAGVYEQYF. As DNA, the CDR3 is TGTGCCAGCAGGGGACTAGCGGGGGTGTACGAGCAGTACTTC.

The chain is built from TRBV5-1 and TRBJ2-3; D not certain. V lost 4 bases and J 0 bases, leaving 12 bases between the germline ends. CDR1 SGHRS and CDR2 YFSETQ come from the germline V gene. The CDR3 is 15 amino acids. The CDR3 protein is CASSPLKTSTDTQYF. In DNA form, the CDR3 reads TGCGCCAGCAGCCCACTCAAGACTAGCACAGATACGCAGTATTTT.

This clone was counted a few times. V and J are TRBV9 and TRBJ2-5, with a tentative D call TRBD2 (6 bases). CDR1 is SGDLS, CDR2 YYNGEE, per germline. The CDR3 length is 16 residues. Trimming cost V 3 bases and J 4 bases, with 19 bases left between them. CDR3 in amino acids: CASSAAGGAGRETQYF. The DNA for the CDR3 is TGTGCCAGCAGCGCGGCCGGAGGGGCGGGAAGAGAGACCCAGTACTTC.

This clone was found a few times. The rearrangement uses TRBV4-2 and TRBJ2-1; 10 positions agree with TRBD2. The V gene's germline CDR1 is LGHNA and CDR2 YNFKEQ. J gave up 6 bases and V 0 bases, and 2 bases lay outside the gene matches. The CDR3 spans 15 residues. CDR3 in amino acids: CASSQEAGGPNEQFF. Here the CDR3 DNA reads TGTGCCAGCAGCCAAGAAGCGGGGGGGCCCAATGAGCAGTTCTTC.

This clone was detected only once. The V call is TRBV28, the J call TRBJ1-6; 9 nucleotides align to TRBD1. The ends lost 5 bases at V and 7 bases at J; junction bases unmatched: 9. This CDR3 has 16 amino acids. Germline loops: CDR1 MDHEN, CDR2 SYDVKM. The CDR3 DNA reads as TGTGCCAGCAGTACCACAGGGGACAGGGCCAATTCACCCCTCCACTTT. Its translation is CASSTTGDRANSPLHF.

This chain joins TRBV10-3 and TRBJ2-1, with TRBD1 identical over 10 bases. Germline V lookup: CDR1 ENHRY, CDR2 SYGVKD. The CDR3 sequence is 14 residues long. J gave up 7 bases and V 5 bases, and 5 bases lay outside the gene matches. In nucleotides, the CDR3 is TGTGCCATCAGTCGGACAGGGGGGAATAATGAGCAGTTCTTC. Amino acids: CAISRTGGNNEQFF.

In nucleotides, the CDR3 is TGTGCCACCAGCAGAGAAACAGCTTCCTACGAGCAGTACTTC. Translated, it gives CATSRETASYEQYF. The rearrangement uses TRBV15 and TRBJ2-7; D is unresolved. The CDR3 sequence is 14 residues long. Germline V CDR1 and CDR2: LNHNV, YYDKDF (reference sequence). V gave up 0 bases and J gave up 1 base, with 7 bases separating them.

The table lists this clone with a count of one. This chain joins TRBV19 and TRBJ2-3; TRBD1 might be the D (6 bases). The germline CDR1 and CDR2 sequences are LNHDA and SQIVND (reference sequence). This CDR3 spans 15 amino acids. The ends were cut back, 5 bases at V and 5 bases at J, with 17 bases in the middle. CDR3 DNA sequence: TGTGCCAGTAGTTGGGACACCTCCCTCCAAGATACGCAGTATTTT. This codes for CASSWDTSLQDTQYF.

The rearrangement links TRBV7-2 to TRBJ2-1; TRBD2 is a possible D gene (5 bases). The CDR3 length is 12 residues. V was shortened by 1 base and J by 9 bases, with 7 bases between the two germline ends. Germline V lookup: CDR1 SGHTA, CDR2 FQGNSA. The CDR3 sequence is CASSLEAGEQFF. The CDR3 bases are TGTGCCAGCAGCTTAGAGGCGGGTGAGCAGTTCTTC.

In DNA, the CDR3 is TGCGCCAGCAGCTTCGGACAGGGAGAACATGAAAAACTGTTTTTT. Its translation is CASSFGQGEHEKLFF. V usage is TRBV5-1 and J usage is TRBJ1-4; TRBD1 matches at 8 bases. The germline gives CDR1 SGHRS, CDR2 YFSETQ. V was pared by 2 bases and J by 6 bases, with 6 bases of the junction left unmatched. The CDR3 length is 15 residues.

The chain carries TRBV9 and TRBJ2-1; 11 bases map to TRBD2. Germline V CDR1 and CDR2: SGDLS, YYNGEE. V lost 2 bases, J lost 8 bases, and 6 bases stayed unmatched. The CDR3 totals 15 residues. The CDR3 loop is CASSVLAGGVYEQFF. In nucleotides, the CDR3 is TGTGCCAGCAGCGTGCTAGCGGGGGGTGTGTATGAGCAGTTCTTC.

The V gene is TRBV18, the J gene TRBJ1-2; 7 bases fit TRBD1. This CDR3 region has 14 residues. Trimming at V came to 5 bases and at J to 6 bases, leaving 9 bases not matched to a gene. CDR1 is KGHSH and CDR2 is LQKENI in the germline V gene. The CDR3 bases are TGTGCCAGCTCAGCCGGACAGGCACAGGATGGCTACACCTTC. It yields the protein CASSAGQAQDGYTF.

This clone has just one count. The chain is built from TRBV7-9 and TRBJ2-3, with 15 bases matching TRBD2. This CDR3 spans 15 amino acids. Trimming removed 6 bases from V and 4 bases from J; junction bases left unmatched: 2. Germline V lookup: CDR1 SEHNR, CDR2 FQNEAQ (reference sequence). CDR3 residues: CASRGLAGGPDTQYF. Written as DNA, the CDR3 is TGTGCCAGCAGAGGACTAGCGGGGGGGCCAGATACGCAGTATTTT.

This clone was detected a few times. The chain uses TRBV3-1 (or the pseudogene TRBV3-2) and TRBJ2-2, with 9 nucleotides matching TRBD2. CDR1 LGHDT and CDR2 YNNKEL come from the germline V gene (reference sequence). The CDR3 sequence is 16 residues long. V lost 1 base and J lost 5; bases outside the gene matches: 5. This CDR3 reads CASSQVTLAGTGELFF. For the CDR3, the DNA is TGTGCCAGCAGCCAAGTTACCCTAGCGGGGACCGGGGAGCTGTTTTTT.

The chain uses TRBV10-1 and TRBJ2-1; D might be TRBD1 (6 bases). Trimming left V 8 bases short and J 4 bases short, with 12 bases between. The V gene's germline CDR1 is WNHNN and CDR2 SYGVQD (reference sequence). The length of the CDR3 is 13 residues. The CDR3 spells CASAGQKYNEQFF. CDR3 in DNA: TGCGCCAGCGCCGGACAGAAGTACAATGAGCAGTTCTTC.

This clone came up once. V usage is TRBV18 and J usage is TRBJ2-5; 8 positions match TRBD2. The length of the CDR3 is 18 residues. CDR1 KGHSH and CDR2 LQKENI come from the germline V gene. V gave up 3 bases and J gave up 4 bases; unmatched junction bases: 16. Written as DNA, the CDR3 is TGTGCCAGCTCACCGGTCGCGGGGGGCCGGGAAGGTGGAGAGACCCAGTACTTC. This codes for CASSPVAGGREGGETQYF. The whole variable domain, filled in from reference TRBV18 and TRBJ2-5, reads NAGVMQNPRHLVRRRGQEARLRCSPMKGHSHVYWYRQLPEEGLKFMVYLQKENIIDESGMPKERFSAEFPKEGPSILRIQQVVRGDSAAYFCASSPVAGGREGGETQYFGPGTRLLVL.

The rearrangement links TRBV12-3 or TRBV12-4 to TRBJ1-2; TRBD1 matches 9 bases. V dropped 9 bases and J dropped 2; count of bases not matched to a gene: 1. This CDR3 has 12 amino acids. Written as DNA, the CDR3 is TGTGCCAGTGGGACAGGGAACTATGGCTACACCTTC. Its translation is CASGTGNYGYTF.

The rearrangement joins TRBV5-1 to TRBJ1-2; the match to TRBD1 covers 7 bases. CDR1 and CDR2 from the germline V gene are SGHRS and YFSETQ. The V and J ends lost 4 bases and 2 bases, in that order; junction bases with no gene match: 5. The CDR3 is 14 residues long. CDR3 in amino acids: CASSVTGLNYGYTF. DNA for the CDR3: TGCGCCAGCAGCGTGACAGGGTTAAACTATGGCTACACCTTC.

The chain is built from TRBV5-8 and TRBJ1-2; TRBD1 might be the D (5 bases). Trimming removed 0 bases at V and 0 bases at J, with 12 bases between. There are 16 residues in the CDR3. Germline V lookup: CDR1 SGHTS, CDR2 YDEGEE. The chain's CDR3 is CASSLGGLNTNYGYTF. The DNA for the CDR3 is TGTGCCAGCAGCTTGGGGGGACTAAATACTAACTATGGCTACACCTTC.

CDR3 nucleotide sequence: TGCAGCGTTGATCGGGGGGGAGGCAATGAGCAGTTCTTC. Residues: CSVDRGGGNEQFF. The V gene is TRBV29-1, the J gene TRBJ2-1; 8 bases line up with TRBD2. The CDR3 is 13 residues long. J was trimmed by 6 bases and V by 3 bases; bases with no gene match: 4. CDR1 SQVTM and CDR2 ANQGSEA come from the germline V gene.

J is TRBJ1-5 and V is TRBV19, with a tentative D call TRBD1 (5 bases). Germline-derived CDR1 and CDR2 are LNHDA and SQIVND (reference sequence). The CDR3 covers 16 residues. Trimming left V 4 bases short and J 1 base short, with 14 bases between. The CDR3 coding sequence is TGTGCCAGTAGTACCCAGGGCCGTTCGAGCAATCAGCCCCAGCATTTT. Its protein is CASSTQGRSSNQPQHF. Together with reference TRBV19 and TRBJ1-5, the CDR3 gives the full variable domain: DGGITQSPKYLFRKEGQNVTLSCEQNLNHDAMYWYRQDPGQGLRLIYYSQIVNDFQKGDIAEGYSVSREKKESFPLTVTSAQKNPTAFYLCASSTQGRSSNQPQHFGDGTRLSIL.

This clone occurred a few times. The V call is TRBV5-1, the J call TRBJ2-1; D unresolved. Germline-derived CDR1 and CDR2 are SGHRS and YFSETQ. CDR3 length: 11 residues. Between the trimmed V and J ends, which lost 5 bases and 8 bases, there was a span of 8 bases. The CDR3 bases are TGCGCCAGCAGTTTAGCCTATGAGCAGTTCTTC. Protein: CASSLAYEQFF. Filled out from reference TRBV5-1 and TRBJ2-1, the complete variable domain reads KAGVTQTPRYLIKTRGQQVTLSCSPISGHRSVSWYQQTPGQGLQFLFEYFSETQRNKGNFPGRFSGRQFSNSRSEMNVSTLELGDSALYLCASSLAYEQFFGPGTRLTVL.

The chain joins TRBV5-1 to TRBJ1-1; D not certain. Germline lookup yields CDR1 SGHRS and CDR2 YFSETQ. V lost 6 bases and J 4 bases, leaving 13 bases between the germline ends. The CDR3 loop spans 13 amino acids. CDR3 sequence (DNA): TGCGCCAGCACGACGGTAGGGAGCACTGAAGCTTTCTTT. Its translation is CASTTVGSTEAFF.

The rearrangement uses TRBV19 and TRBJ1-1; 7 bases agree with TRBD1. With 7 bases clipped from V and 1 base from J, the junction kept 9 bases outside the gene matches. The CDR3 runs 15 residues. Per germline, CDR1 LNHDA and CDR2 SQIVND (reference sequence). In nucleotides, the CDR3 is TGTGCCAGTAAAAGAACAGGGGTAGGGAACACTGAAGCTTTCTTT. Its translation: CASKRTGVGNTEAFF.

This chain uses TRBV7-9 with TRBJ1-2; D call uncertain. The CDR3 runs 12 residues. Trimming removed 4 bases at V and 4 bases at J, with 7 bases between. Germline CDR1 SEHNR, CDR2 FQNEAQ (reference sequence). Here the CDR3 reads CASSSGVYGYTF. The CDR3 coding sequence is TGTGCCAGCAGCTCCGGGGTCTATGGCTACACCTTC.

J is TRBJ1-1 and V is TRBV29-1; D is uncertain. CDR1 SQVTM and CDR2 ANQGSEA come from the germline V gene. This CDR3 has 11 residues. V lost 7 bases, J lost 1 base, and 7 bases lay in between. CDR3 in DNA: TGCAGCGGGCGGCAGAACACTGAAGCTTTCTTT. It codes for CSGRQNTEAFF.

The chain combines TRBV12-5 with TRBJ2-7; possibly TRBD2 for D (7 bases). V dropped 4 bases and J dropped 5 bases, with 21 bases sitting between them. Germline V gene data show CDR1 as LGHNT and CDR2 as FRNRAP. The CDR3 is 16 residues long. Written as DNA, the CDR3 is TGTGCTAGTGGTTGGGAGGGAGGTTGGGGGCTCAACGAGCAGTACTTC. The encoded protein is CASGWEGGWGLNEQYF.

The table lists this clone with a count of one. This rearrangement joins TRBV6-6 to TRBJ2-1; 7 positions agree with TRBD1. Trimming at V came to 7 bases and at J to 2 bases, leaving 14 bases not matched to a gene. There are 17 residues in the CDR3. The germline V gene has CDR1 MNHNY and CDR2 SVGAGI (reference sequence). The CDR3 bases are TGTGCCAGCACTCGCCTTTCCGGGACAGTACCCTACAATGAGCAGTTCTTC. Its translation is CASTRLSGTVPYNEQFF.

This clone turned up a few times. The chain is built from TRBV4-2 and TRBJ1-2; 7 nucleotides line up with TRBD1. Looked up from germline, CDR1 is LGHNA and CDR2 is YNFKEQ. After removal of 4 bases from V and 2 bases from J, the junction contained 10 bases not matched to a gene. This CDR3 spans 16 amino acids. This CDR3 is CASSRATGTANYGYTF. For the CDR3, the DNA is TGTGCCAGCAGCCGAGCAACCGGGACAGCAAACTATGGCTACACCTTC.